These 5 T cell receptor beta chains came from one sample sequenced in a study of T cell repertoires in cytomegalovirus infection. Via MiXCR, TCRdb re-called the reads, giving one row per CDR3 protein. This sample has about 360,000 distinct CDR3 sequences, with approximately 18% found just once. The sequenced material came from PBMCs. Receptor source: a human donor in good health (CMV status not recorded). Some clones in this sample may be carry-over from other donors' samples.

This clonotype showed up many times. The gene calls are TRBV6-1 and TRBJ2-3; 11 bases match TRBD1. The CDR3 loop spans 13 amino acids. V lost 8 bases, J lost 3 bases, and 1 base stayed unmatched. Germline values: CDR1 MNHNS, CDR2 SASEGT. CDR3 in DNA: TGTGCCAGCCGGGACAGGGGGACAGATACGCAGTATTTT. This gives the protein CASRDRGTDTQYF.

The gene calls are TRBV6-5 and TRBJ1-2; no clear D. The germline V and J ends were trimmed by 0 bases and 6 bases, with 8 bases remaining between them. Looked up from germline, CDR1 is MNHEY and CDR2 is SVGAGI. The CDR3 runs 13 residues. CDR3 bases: TGTGCCAGCAGTTACTCAGGGTGGGATGGCTACACCTTC. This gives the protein CASSYSGWDGYTF.

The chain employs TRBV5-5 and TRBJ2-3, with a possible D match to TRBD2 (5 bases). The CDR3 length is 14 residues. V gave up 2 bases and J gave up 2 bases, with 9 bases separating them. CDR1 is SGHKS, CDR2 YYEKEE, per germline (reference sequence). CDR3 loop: CASSLERTTDTQYF. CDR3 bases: TGTGCCAGCAGCTTAGAGCGGACCACAGATACGCAGTATTTT.

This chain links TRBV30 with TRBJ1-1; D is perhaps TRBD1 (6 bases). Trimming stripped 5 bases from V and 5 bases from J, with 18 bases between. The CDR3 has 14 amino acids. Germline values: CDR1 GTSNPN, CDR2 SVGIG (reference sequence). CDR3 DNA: TGTGCCTGGGCAGACGGGGGGGCCGGGACTGAAGCTTTCTTT. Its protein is CAWADGGAGTEAFF.

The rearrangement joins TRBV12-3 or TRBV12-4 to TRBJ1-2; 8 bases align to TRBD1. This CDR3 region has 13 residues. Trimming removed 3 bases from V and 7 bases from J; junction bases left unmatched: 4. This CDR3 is CASSLTGDSGYTF. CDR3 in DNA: TGTGCCAGCAGTTTGACAGGGGACAGTGGCTACACCTTC.